Listed below are T cell receptor beta chains from one sample, sequenced in a study of a mutant IDH1 vaccine in newly diagnosed glioma. Produced via immunoSEQ multiplex PCR; TCRdb's table is partial and in-frame only. In the table there are 34,000 or so clones, over 65% of which are singletons. No cognate antigen is known for these TCRs. The material was PBMCs, obtained from a glioma patient whose treatment included an IDH1 peptide vaccine. These TCRs come from a woman in her 40s with glioma. The CDR3 runs from the conserved cysteine through the conserved F or W. The D gene is left open where the match is weak. Clone size is shown for a subset of rows, as once, few, many or a class of expanded clone.

j_gene,abundance,d_gene,v_gene,CDR3nt,CDR3aa
TRBJ2-5,.,.,TRBV5-6,TGTGCCAGCAGTCCACGGGGTATTCGGGAGACCCAGTACTTC,CASSPRGIRETQYF
TRBJ1-1,few,.,TRBV5-6,TGTGCCAGCAGGTGGGGACCGGGAGGCACTGAAGCTTTCTTT,CASRWGPGGTEAFF
TRBJ1-4,.,.,TRBV4-1,TGCGCCAGCAGCCCCCTCCTCCGGGAAAGGTATGAAAAACTGTTTTTT,CASSPLLRERYEKLFF
TRBJ1-2,.,.,TRBV2,TGTGCCAGCACCGAAGGGAAGGTCTCTGGCTACACCTTC,CASTEGKVSGYTF
TRBJ1-5,.,TRBD1,TRBV6-5,TGTGCCAGCAGTCACGACAGGGGCGGCCAGCCCCAGCATTTT,CASSHDRGGQPQHF
TRBJ1-1,few,.,TRBV15,TGTGCCACCAGCAGAGCTATAACGGGGTTGAACACTGAAGCTTTCTTT,CATSRAITGLNTEAFF
TRBJ2-7,.,TRBD2,TRBV5-4,TGTGCCAGCAGCCCCCATAGCGGGGGGGCTTACGAGCAGTACTTC,CASSPHSGGAYEQYF
TRBJ2-6,.,.,TRBV19,TGTGCCAGTAGTATAGGGGACTCTGGGGCCAACGTCCTGACTTTC,CASSIGDSGANVLTF
TRBJ2-7,.,TRBD1,TRBV11-2,TGTGCCAGCAGCTATACAGGGGCCTCCTACGAGCAGTACTTC,CASSYTGASYEQYF
TRBJ1-6,.,TRBD1,TRBV18,TGTGCCAGCTCAGGATCTACAGGGGGATATAATTCACCCCTCCACTTT,CASSGSTGGYNSPLHF
TRBJ2-7,.,.,TRBV7-9,TGTGCCAGCAGCCGTACGCCTCGGGACGGCGACTACTCCTACGAGCAGTACTTC,CASSRTPRDGDYSYEQYF
TRBJ1-2,.,.,TRBV10-2,TGCGCCAGCAGTGACAAGGGGAACTATGGCTACACCTTC,CASSDKGNYGYTF
TRBJ2-6,.,.,TRBV5-1,TGCGCCAGCAGCTTGGGAGGGGGCTCTGGGGCCAACGTCCTGACTTTC,CASSLGGGSGANVLTF
TRBJ2-1,.,TRBD1,TRBV5-1,TGCGCCAGCAGCGTGCGGGACAGGGAAACTAGTGAGCAGTTCTTC,CASSVRDRETSEQFF
TRBJ1-1,.,.,TRBV30,TGTGCCTGGAAAATCCCTAAGGACACTGAAGCTTTCTTT,CAWKIPKDTEAFF
TRBJ1-5,few,.,TRBV6-1,TGTGCCAGTAAGGTCTGGGACGGCAATCAGCCCCAGCATTTT,CASKVWDGNQPQHF
TRBJ1-6,.,.,TRBV9,TGTGCCAGCAGCGGAGGGCCCCGGGACTCACCCCTCCACTTT,CASSGGPRDSPLHF
TRBJ2-4,.,.,TRBV27,TGTGCCAGCAGTTTAGGGGTCCGGCACCACGACATTCAGTACTTC,CASSLGVRHHDIQYF